These 28 T cell receptor beta chains originate from one sample sequenced in a study of OX40 agonist ivuxolimab in advanced cancers. Sequencing was performed with immunoSEQ multiplex PCR; in TCRdb, only in-frame clones are kept and a portion is missing. The sample has more than 70,000 clones, roughly 92% seen once. Here the sequenced sample was CD4+ or CD8+ T cells sorted from blood, taken in a trial of the OX40 agonist ivuxolimab. All receptors derive from an adult with an advanced solid tumor such as melanoma, head and neck, liver or kidney cancer.

The chain couples TRBV29-1 to TRBJ1-5; D uncertain. The CDR3 runs 13 residues. Germline V lookup: CDR1 SQVTM, CDR2 ANQGSEA. The CDR3 nucleotides are TGCGGCAGGACGAGCCTAAGCAATCAGCCCCAGCATTTT. Translated: CGRTSLSNQPQHF.

The J gene is TRBJ2-7, the V gene TRBV5-1; D may correspond to TRBD1 or TRBD2 (6 bases each). The CDR3 has 16 amino acids. The germline V gene has CDR1 SGHRS and CDR2 YFSETQ. Trimming left V 4 bases short and J 3 bases short, with 20 bases between. The CDR3 sequence is CASSPGARDGSYEQYF. The CDR3 DNA reads as TGCGCCAGCAGCCCGGGGGCCAGGGATGGGAGCTACGAGCAGTACTTC. Full variable domain (remainder filled in from reference TRBV5-1 and TRBJ2-7): KAGVTQTPRYLIKTRGQQVTLSCSPISGHRSVSWYQQTPGQGLQFLFEYFSETQRNKGNFPGRFSGRQFSNSRSEMNVSTLELGDSALYLCASSPGARDGSYEQYFGPGTRLTVT.

The genes are TRBV6-5 and TRBJ1-5, with TRBD1 identical over 8 bases. Germline CDR1 and CDR2: MNHEY and SVGAGI. Germline trimming cut 2 bases from V and 6 bases from J; bases unmatched to any gene: 3. The CDR3 spans 14 residues. CDR3 coding DNA: TGTGCCAGCAGTTACGGGCAGGGGGCTCAGCCCCAGCATTTT. As protein: CASSYGQGAQPQHF.

This rearrangement joins TRBV5-6 to TRBJ2-1, with TRBD2 matching 9 bases. Trimming cost V 4 bases and J 8 bases; bases outside gene matches: 10. Germline loops: CDR1 SGHDT, CDR2 YYEEEE. The CDR3 length is 15 residues. CDR3 residues: CASSPGLARSDEQFF. In DNA, the CDR3 is TGTGCCAGCAGCCCGGGACTAGCCCGAAGCGATGAGCAGTTCTTC.

This rearrangement joins TRBV19 to TRBJ1-1; 7 bases agree with TRBD1. V lost 4 bases, J lost 1 base, and 6 bases stayed unmatched. This CDR3 spans 15 amino acids. Germline values: CDR1 LNHDA, CDR2 SQIVND (reference sequence). CDR3 in amino acids: CASSTLRGPNTEAFF. The DNA for the CDR3 is TGTGCCAGTAGTACCCTGAGGGGGCCGAACACTGAAGCTTTCTTT.

The rearrangement links TRBV7-2 to TRBJ1-2; perhaps TRBD1 as D (6 bases). V lost 5 bases and J 4 bases, leaving 17 bases between the germline ends. The CDR3 consists of 15 residues. Germline V CDR1 and CDR2: SGHTA, FQGNSA. CDR3 residues: CASSRGGLVAYGYTF. The CDR3 bases are TGTGCCAGCAGCCGGGGGGGGCTGGTTGCCTATGGCTACACCTTC.

The V gene is TRBV7-2, the J gene TRBJ1-1; no clear D gene. With 4 bases removed from V and 9 bases from J, the gap between germline ends came to 12 bases. CDR1 and CDR2 from the germline V gene are SGHTA and FQGNSA. CDR3 length equals 12 residues. The chain's CDR3 is CASSSRDGKAFF. DNA of the CDR3: TGTGCCAGCAGCTCAAGAGACGGTAAAGCTTTCTTT.

V gene TRBV27 combines with J gene TRBJ2-6, with a tentative D call TRBD2 (5 bases). The germline V and J ends were trimmed by 3 bases and 3 bases, with 12 bases remaining between them. The CDR3 runs 16 residues. Looked up from germline, CDR1 is MNHEY and CDR2 is SMNVEV (reference sequence). The CDR3 DNA reads TGTGCCAGCAGTTTGCCGGGGTTGGGTGGGGCCAACGTCCTGACTTTC. This gives the protein CASSLPGLGGANVLTF.

This rearrangement joins TRBV5-1 to TRBJ2-5; either TRBD1 or TRBD2 may fit D (5 bases each). Germline CDR1 is SGHRS and CDR2 is YFSETQ. The length of the CDR3 is 13 residues. Deletions cut 8 bases from V and 1 base from J, with 12 bases between. CDR3 DNA sequence: TGCGCCAGTCACAGGACTTTCCAAGAGACCCAGTACTTC. Translated, it gives CASHRTFQETQYF.

The rearrangement links TRBV6-5 to TRBJ1-4; D is perhaps TRBD1 (6 bases). Looked up from germline, CDR1 is MNHEY and CDR2 is SVGAGI. The ends were cut back, 5 bases at V and 12 bases at J, with 16 bases in the middle. The CDR3 contains 13 residues. Here the CDR3 reads CASSHEGGAELFF. CDR3 in DNA: TGTGCCAGCAGTCACGAGGGGGGCGCGGAACTGTTTTTT.

The chain couples TRBV7-9 to TRBJ1-5; TRBD1 matches at 8 bases. Germline CDR1 reads SEHNR; CDR2 reads FQNEAQ (reference sequence). This CDR3 has 14 residues. The V gene end was trimmed by 5 bases and the J gene end by 4 bases; junction bases not matched to a gene: 4. CDR3 sequence (DNA): TGTGCCAGCAGCGGACAGGGAGGGAATCAGCCCCAGCATTTT. Residues: CASSGQGGNQPQHF.

V and J are TRBV15 and TRBJ1-2; D not certain. Germline CDR1 is LNHNV and CDR2 is YYDKDF (reference sequence). V lost 0 bases and J lost 5, with 10 bases in between. This CDR3 contains 14 residues. CDR3 coding DNA: TGTGCCACCAGCAGAGATCGATGGGATTATGGCTACACCTTC. The encoded protein is CATSRDRWDYGYTF.

The gene calls are TRBV18 and TRBJ1-3, with TRBD1 matching 7 bases. Germline V gene data show CDR1 as KGHSH and CDR2 as LQKENI. Unmatched junction bases numbered 15, after V lost 2 bases and J lost 5 bases. CDR3 length: 18 residues. CDR3 sequence (DNA): TGTGCCAGCTCACCAGGGACAGTCCCTCGTTTCTTTAGAAACACCATATATTTT. Its protein product is CASSPGTVPRFFRNTIYF.

The chain recombines TRBV7-8 with TRBJ1-4; D is unresolved. The CDR3 spans 18 residues. Germline-derived CDR1 and CDR2 are SGHVS and FQNEAQ. The V end lost 1 base, the J end lost 0 bases, and 15 bases lay between the germline ends. The CDR3 protein is CASSLDGRDFATNEKLFF. The CDR3 nucleotides read TGTGCCAGCAGCTTAGACGGACGAGATTTTGCAACTAATGAAAAACTGTTTTTT. The full variable domain, in which reference TRBV7-8 and TRBJ1-4 provide the parts outside the CDR3, is GAGVSQSPRYKVAKRGQDVALRCDPISGHVSLFWYQQALGQGPEFLTYFQNEAQLDKSGLPSDRFFAERPEGSVSTLKIQRTQQEDSAVYLCASSLDGRDFATNEKLFFGSGTQLSVL.

CDR3 DNA sequence: TGCGCCAGCAGCGGCAATGTACAGGGATACGAGCAGTACTTC. Translating it yields CASSGNVQGYEQYF. This sequence joins TRBV5-1 and TRBJ2-7; a possible D gene is TRBD1 (6 bases). Trimming took 4 bases from V and 4 from J, leaving 15 bases between them. The CDR3 is 14 amino acids. Germline V gives CDR1 SGHRS, CDR2 YFSETQ.

The genes are TRBV19 and TRBJ1-4; possibly TRBD1 for D (5 bases). Trimming shortened V by 6 bases and J by 8 bases, and 22 bases separated the two germline ends. The CDR3 loop spans 16 amino acids. CDR1 and CDR2 from the germline V gene are LNHDA and SQIVND (reference sequence). CDR3 amino acids: CASSEIGVRGYEKLFF. CDR3 DNA: TGTGCCAGTAGCGAAATAGGAGTCCGGGGGTACGAAAAACTGTTTTTT.

This chain joins TRBV10-2 and TRBJ1-5, with D tentatively TRBD1 (5 bases). V lost 6 bases and J lost 6, with 18 bases in between. The CDR3 is made up of 15 amino acids. Germline loops: CDR1 WSHSY, CDR2 SAAADI. CDR3 bases: TGCGCCAGCAGACAGGACCAGGGTAATTTTCAGCCCCAGCATTTT. This codes for CASRQDQGNFQPQHF.

This rearrangement joins TRBV6-1 to TRBJ1-1; D is uncertain. Germline V CDR1 and CDR2: MNHNS, SASEGT. This CDR3 region has 13 residues. V gave up 1 base and J gave up 2 bases, with 5 bases separating them. The CDR3 is CASSEVENTEAFF. Here the CDR3 DNA reads TGTGCCAGCAGTGAAGTAGAAAACACTGAAGCTTTCTTT.

The rearrangement joins TRBV6-1 to TRBJ1-1; D is ambiguous. The CDR3 length is 10 residues. Germline V gene lookup returns CDR1 MNHNS and CDR2 SASEGT. The ends were cut back, 6 bases at V and 8 bases at J, with 7 bases in the middle. CDR3 sequence: CASRGSEAFF. DNA of the CDR3: TGTGCCAGCAGGGGGTCGGAAGCTTTCTTT.

The J gene is TRBJ2-7, the V gene TRBV29-1; D might be TRBD1 or TRBD2, each matching 5 bases. Trimming removed 0 bases from V and 5 bases from J, with 23 bases in between. Germline CDR1 reads SQVTM; CDR2 reads ANQGSEA. This CDR3 has 17 residues. CDR3 sequence: CSVEDKPGPDSENEQYF. In DNA form, the CDR3 reads TGCAGCGTTGAAGATAAGCCAGGGCCGGACTCGGAAAACGAGCAGTACTTC.

The chain recombines TRBV19 with TRBJ2-7; possibly TRBD1 or TRBD2 for D (5 bases each). The length of the CDR3 is 12 residues. The germline V gene encodes CDR1 LNHDA and CDR2 SQIVND (reference sequence). V lost 5 bases, J lost 7 bases, and 12 bases lay in between. The chain's CDR3 is CASSRDGWEQYF. In DNA, the CDR3 is TGTGCCAGTAGTCGGGACGGCTGGGAGCAGTACTTC.

A few counts support this clone. This chain uses TRBV2 with TRBJ1-2, with D perhaps TRBD1 (6 bases). Germline CDR1 is SNHLY and CDR2 is FYNNEI. The CDR3 has 14 residues. V was shortened by 4 bases and J by 7 bases, with 16 bases between the two germline ends. The CDR3 DNA follows: TGTGCCAGCAGTGGATTGAGGGGGTCGAGTGGCTACACCTTC. Its protein is CASSGLRGSSGYTF.

This chain connects TRBV19 to TRBJ1-5, with D tentatively TRBD1 (5 bases). V was shortened by 6 bases and J by 7 bases, with 19 bases between the two germline ends. Per germline, CDR1 LNHDA and CDR2 SQIVND (reference sequence). This CDR3 region has 15 residues. The CDR3 is CASSKNREGTQPQHF. The CDR3 DNA sequence: TGTGCCAGTAGCAAAAACCGAGAGGGGACCCAGCCCCAGCATTTT.

This clone has a single count. The chain is built from TRBV28 and TRBJ1-5, with 8 bases that match TRBD1. Germline trimming cut 7 bases from V and 5 bases from J; bases unmatched to any gene: 10. The germline V gene encodes CDR1 MDHEN and CDR2 SYDVKM. The CDR3 is 15 residues long. The CDR3 DNA reads TGTGCCAGCATCCCAGGGGGCTCACTGCATCAGCCCCAGCATTTT. Amino acids: CASIPGGSLHQPQHF.

The chain is built from TRBV2 and TRBJ1-1; perhaps TRBD1 as D (5 bases). CDR1 and CDR2 (germline): SNHLY, FYNNEI. The CDR3 contains 14 residues. The ends were cut back, 3 bases at V and 5 bases at J, with 13 bases in the middle. The CDR3 here is CASSEEQGGTEAFF. The CDR3 DNA reads as TGTGCCAGCAGTGAGGAGCAGGGAGGAACTGAAGCTTTCTTT. Using reference TRBV2 and TRBJ1-1 for the parts outside the CDR3, the full variable domain is EPEVTQTPSHQVTQMGQEVILRCVPISNHLYFYWYRQILGQKVEFLVSFYNNEISEKSEIFDDQFSVERPDGSNFTLKIRSTKLEDSAMYFCASSEEQGGTEAFFGQGTRLTVV.

The chain uses TRBV2 and TRBJ2-7; D not resolved. V lost 7 bases to trimming and J lost 3 bases, with 10 bases between them. Germline V gene data show CDR1 as SNHLY and CDR2 as FYNNEI. This CDR3 has 12 amino acids. The CDR3 DNA reads TGTGCCAGCACCCAAACGAGCTACGAGCAGTACTTC. Translation: CASTQTSYEQYF.

The chain uses TRBV18 and TRBJ1-3; D remains unclear. The germline V and J ends were trimmed by 2 bases and 0 bases, with 8 bases remaining between them. The CDR3 is 15 residues long. CDR1 is KGHSH and CDR2 is LQKENI in the germline V gene. The CDR3 is CASSPLPRSGNTIYF. Written as DNA, the CDR3 is TGTGCCAGCTCACCATTGCCGCGCTCTGGAAACACCATATATTTT.

The V gene is TRBV5-1, the J gene TRBJ2-5; D gene ambiguous. The CDR3 consists of 13 residues. Trimming pared 0 bases from V and 4 bases from J, leaving 7 bases between. Germline lookup yields CDR1 SGHRS and CDR2 YFSETQ. The CDR3 loop is CASSLDDLETQYF. The DNA of the CDR3 is TGCGCCAGCAGCTTGGACGACCTAGAGACCCAGTACTTC.